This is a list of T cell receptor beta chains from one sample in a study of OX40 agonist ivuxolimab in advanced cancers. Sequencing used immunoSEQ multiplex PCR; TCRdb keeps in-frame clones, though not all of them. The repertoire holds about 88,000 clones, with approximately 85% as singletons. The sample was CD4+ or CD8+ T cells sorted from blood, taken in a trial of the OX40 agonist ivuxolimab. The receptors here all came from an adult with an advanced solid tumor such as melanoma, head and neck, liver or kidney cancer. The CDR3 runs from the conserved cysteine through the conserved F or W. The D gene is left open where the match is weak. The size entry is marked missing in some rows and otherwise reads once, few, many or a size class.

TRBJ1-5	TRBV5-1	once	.	TGCGCCAGCAGCCCCCGTCTGGGCAATCAGCCCCAGCATTTT	CASSPRLGNQPQHF
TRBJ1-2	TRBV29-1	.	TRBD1	TGCAGCCGTCCAGGGGGAGATGGCTACACCTTC	CSRPGGDGYTF
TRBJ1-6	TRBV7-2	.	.	TGTGCCAGCAGCCCCGGCCCGGGCTATAATTCACCCCTCCACTTT	CASSPGPGYNSPLHF
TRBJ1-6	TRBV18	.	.	TGTGCCAGCTCACCCCCGTTGGGGGGTGGTTCACCCCTCCACTTT	CASSPPLGGGSPLHF
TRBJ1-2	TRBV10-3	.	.	TGTGCCCTAGTGGGGGGCCCTCGCTATGGCTACACCTTC	CALVGGPRYGYTF
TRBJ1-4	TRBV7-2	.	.	TGTGCCAGCAGCTTTAGCGGCGTGAAAAAACTGTTTTTT	CASSFSGVKKLFF
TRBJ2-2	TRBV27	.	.	TGTGCCACCAAACACAGGGAGACGAACACCGGGGAGCTGTTTTTT	CATKHRETNTGELFF
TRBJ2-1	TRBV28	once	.	TGTGCCGTAGGACAGAGCTCCTACAATGAGCAGTTCTTC	CAVGQSSYNEQFF
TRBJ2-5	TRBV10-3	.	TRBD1	TGTGCCGCACAGGGACAGGGGAAGGAGACCCAGTACTTC	CAAQGQGKETQYF
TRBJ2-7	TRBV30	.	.	TGTGCCTGGAGCTGGAAAGGCCGCTCCTACGAGCAGTACTTC	CAWSWKGRSYEQYF
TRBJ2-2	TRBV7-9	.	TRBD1	TGTGCCAGCAGCTTAGAGACAGGGGGTGCCGGGGAGCTGTTTTTT	CASSLETGGAGELFF
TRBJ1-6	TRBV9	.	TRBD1	TGTGCCAGCAGCCCCCGGGGACAGGGGCTTGGTAATTCACCCCTCCACTTT	CASSPRGQGLGNSPLHF
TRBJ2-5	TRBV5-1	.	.	TGCGCCAGCACCCCTTTCGCCTTGACAGTGCATGTAGAGACCCAGTACTTC	CASTPFALTVHVETQYF
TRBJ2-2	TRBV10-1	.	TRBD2	TGCGCCAGCAGTGCCGGGGGGGCCCCCGGGGAGCTGTTTTTT	CASSAGGAPGELFF
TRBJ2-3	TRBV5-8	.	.	TGTGCCAGCAATTTGGACGGGGGCCTCACAGATACGCAGTATTTT	CASNLDGGLTDTQYF
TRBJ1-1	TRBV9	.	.	TGTGCCAGCAGCGTCCTCGCTGAGAACACTGAAGCTTTCTTT	CASSVLAENTEAFF
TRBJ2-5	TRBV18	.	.	TGTGCCAGCTCACCAAGGGGGTCGCGACAAGAGACCCAGTACTTC	CASSPRGSRQETQYF
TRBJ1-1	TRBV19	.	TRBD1	TGTGCCAGTAGTATAGAACAGGGGAATACTGAAGCTTTCTTT	CASSIEQGNTEAFF
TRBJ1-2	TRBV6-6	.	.	TGTGCCAGCAGTAGTACAGGGCGGTATGGTGGCTACACCTTC	CASSSTGRYGGYTF
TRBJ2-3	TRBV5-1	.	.	TGCGCCAGCAGCTTGGGGACAGCTAGCACAGATACGCAGTATTTT	CASSLGTASTDTQYF
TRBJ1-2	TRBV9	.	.	TGTGCCAGCAGCGTAGGGAACAGTAACTATGGCTACACCTTC	CASSVGNSNYGYTF
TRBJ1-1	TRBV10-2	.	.	TGCGCCAGTGGGGACGGGGGAAGAACTGAAGCTTTCTTT	CASGDGGRTEAFF
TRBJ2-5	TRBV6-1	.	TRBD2	TGTGCCAGCAGTATCTTGGGAGGGGAGACCCAGTACTTC	CASSILGGETQYF
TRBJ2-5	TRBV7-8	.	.	TGTGCCAGCAGCTTTGGGCAGAACCGAAAGGAGACCCAGTACTTC	CASSFGQNRKETQYF
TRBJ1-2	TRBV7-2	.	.	TGTGCCAGCAGCCGAAGGGCAGGAAGACTCGACTATGGCTACACCTTC	CASSRRAGRLDYGYTF
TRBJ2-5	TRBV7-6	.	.	TGTGCCAGCAGCTTAACCCAAGAGACCCAGTACTTC	CASSLTQETQYF
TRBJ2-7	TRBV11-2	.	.	TGTGCCAGCAGCTTAGCACGGGGCTCCTACGAGCAGTACTTC	CASSLARGSYEQYF
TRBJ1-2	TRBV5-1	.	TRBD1	TGCGCCAGCAGCTTGGAGGGACAGGGGTATGGCTACACCTTC	CASSLEGQGYGYTF
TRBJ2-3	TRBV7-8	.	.	TGTGCCTCGGGGGATGCAGATACGCAGTATTTT	CASGDADTQYF
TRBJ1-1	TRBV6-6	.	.	TGTGCCAGCAGTTACCAGGTAATGAACACTGAAGCTTTCTTT	CASSYQVMNTEAFF
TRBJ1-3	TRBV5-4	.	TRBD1	TGTGCCAGCAGCCCCGACCCGGGACAGGGCTCTGGAAACACCATATATTTT	CASSPDPGQGSGNTIYF
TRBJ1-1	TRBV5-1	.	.	TGCGCCAGCAGCTTGGGGTCGGGGCGTCTGAACACTGAAGCTTTCTTT	CASSLGSGRLNTEAFF
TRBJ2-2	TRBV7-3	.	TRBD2	TGTGCCAGCAGGCCAAGATCTAGCGGGAGCTTCGCCGGGGAGCTGTTTTTT	CASRPRSSGSFAGELFF
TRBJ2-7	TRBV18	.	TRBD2	TGTGCCAGCTCACCTATCACTAGCGGGAGTTCATACGAGCAGTACTTC	CASSPITSGSSYEQYF
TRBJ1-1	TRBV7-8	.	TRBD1	TGTGCCAGCAGACGGACAGGGGCCTACCGGAACACTGAAGCTTTCTTT	CASRRTGAYRNTEAFF
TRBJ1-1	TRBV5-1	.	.	TGCGCCAGCAGCTTGGTACGGGGATCAAACACTGAAGCTTTCTTT	CASSLVRGSNTEAFF
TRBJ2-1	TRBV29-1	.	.	TGCAGCGTTGAGAAAGGCTACAATGAGCAGTTCTTC	CSVEKGYNEQFF
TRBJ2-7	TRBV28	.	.	TGTGCCAGCAACCCGCAGGGTTCCTACGAGCAGTACTTC	CASNPQGSYEQYF
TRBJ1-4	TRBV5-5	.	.	TGTGCCAGCACCTTGGACGGCCTGGGGGAAAAACTGTTTTTT	CASTLDGLGEKLFF
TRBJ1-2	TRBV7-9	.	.	TGTGCCAGCAGCCCCTCCGGCGCCCAGCAGGGGGGCTACACCTTC	CASSPSGAQQGGYTF
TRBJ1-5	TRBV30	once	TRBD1	TGTGCCTGGAGTGTAAAGGGGGCACCCACACGGCATTTT	CAWSVKGAPTRHF
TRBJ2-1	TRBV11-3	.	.	TGTGCCAGCAGCCTCCCCTCACGCAATGAGCAGTTCTTC	CASSLPSRNEQFF
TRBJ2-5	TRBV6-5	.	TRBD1	TGTGCCAGCAGTGGGACAGGGGGGAAAAAAGAGACCCAGTACTTC	CASSGTGGKKETQYF
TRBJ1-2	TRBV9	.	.	TGTGCCAGCAGCGTAGGTCAGGGAAGCTACACCTTC	CASSVGQGSYTF
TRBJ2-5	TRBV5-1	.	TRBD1	TGCGCCAGCAGCCCACCGACAGGGGCTGCCCAAGAGACCCAGTACTTC	CASSPPTGAAQETQYF
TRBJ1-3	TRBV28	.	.	TGTGCCAGCATTCCCTCCGTGAGCTCTGGAAACACCATATATTTT	CASIPSVSSGNTIYF
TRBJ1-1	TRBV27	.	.	TGTGCCAGCAGTTTGTTCGGCCCGAACACTGAGGCTTTCTTT	CASSLFGPNTEAFF
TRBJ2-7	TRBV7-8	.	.	TGTGCCAGCAGCTTATTGGCCTCCTACGAGCAGTACTTC	CASSLLASYEQYF
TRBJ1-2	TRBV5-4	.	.	TGTGCCAGCAGCTTGGCGACAGGCCAATATGGCTACACCTTC	CASSLATGQYGYTF
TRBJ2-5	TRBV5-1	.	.	TGCGCCAGCAGCTTGGCCCATAGCGGAGAGACCCAGTACTTC	CASSLAHSGETQYF
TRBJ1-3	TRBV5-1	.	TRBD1	TGCGCCAGCAGCCCGGACAGGGCCAAGGGAAACACCATATATTTT	CASSPDRAKGNTIYF
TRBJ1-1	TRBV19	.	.	TGTGCCAGTAGTATTCAGGGCTGGGACACTGAAGCTTTCTTT	CASSIQGWDTEAFF
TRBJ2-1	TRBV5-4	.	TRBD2	TGTGCCAGCAGTCTTAAGGGAGGGTCGCAGCAGTTCTTC	CASSLKGGSQQFF
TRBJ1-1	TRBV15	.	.	TGTGCCACCAGCAGAGGACGGGCCTTTCAAGCTTTCTTT	CATSRGRAFQAFF
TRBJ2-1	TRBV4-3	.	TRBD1	TGCGCCAGCAGCCAAGTGTGGTTCGGGACAGGCCGGACGGGGCGAGGCTACAATGAGCAGTTCTTC	CASSQVWFGTGRTGRGYNEQFF